This T cell receptor beta chain was observed in a study of OX40 agonist ivuxolimab in advanced cancers. About the research overall: Partial responses were recorded for three patients, including one with hepatocellular carcinoma and two with cutaneous melanoma.

This CDR3 has 11 residues. Germline CDR1 SGDLS, CDR2 YYNGEE. Trimming took off 7 bases at V and 10 bases at J, with 9 bases between the two ends. Clones were sequenced by immunoSEQ multiplex PCR, and TCRdb holds only the in-frame ones, with some missing. The repertoire holds approximately 81,000 clones, with 85% to 90% as singletons. V is TRBV9 and J is TRBJ1-6, with no clear D. The TCR sequence derives from an adult with an advanced solid tumor such as melanoma, head and neck, liver or kidney cancer. The sample was CD4+ or CD8+ T cells sorted from blood, taken in a trial of the OX40 agonist ivuxolimab. This CDR3 reads CASGEASPLHF. Written as DNA, the CDR3 is TGTGCCAGCGGGGAGGCCTCACCCCTCCACTTT.